These 12 T cell receptor beta chains were sequenced from one sample in a study of cytomegalovirus exposure and HLA in healthy donors. The primer mix had 60 Vbeta and 13 Jbeta primers. Sequenced by immunoSEQ multiplex PCR; TCRdb stores in-frame clones only, minus some. The sample yields approximately 160,000 clones, 84% seen once. What was sequenced was PBMCs. Receptor source: a girl aged 5-17 years in good health and CMV-seropositive.

CDR3 coding DNA: TGTGCCAGCAGCTTGTTCCCCCGGGGGTCATATAATTCACCCCTCCACTTT. Translated, it gives CASSLFPRGSYNSPLHF. The chain recombines TRBV5-4 with TRBJ1-6, with TRBD1 as a possible D gene (5 bases). CDR3 length: 17 residues. Trimming removed 1 base at V and 4 bases at J, with 15 bases between. The germline V gene encodes CDR1 SGHNT and CDR2 YYREEE (reference sequence).

The chain employs TRBV11-2 and TRBJ2-7; 10 bases map to TRBD1. With 3 bases clipped from V and 3 bases from J, the junction kept 14 bases outside the gene matches. The CDR3 runs to 18 residues. Germline CDR1 is SGHAT and CDR2 is FQNNGV. The CDR3 protein is CASSFPSLGTGVGYEQYF. CDR3 bases: TGTGCCAGCAGCTTTCCCTCTTTGGGGACAGGGGTGGGCTACGAGCAGTACTTC.

The chain has TRBV19 and TRBJ1-1; 7 bases map to TRBD1. Germline loops: CDR1 LNHDA, CDR2 SQIVND (reference sequence). The CDR3 consists of 16 residues. V was pared by 2 bases and J by 4 bases, with 10 bases of the junction left unmatched. The CDR3 is CASSIIRETGTTEAFF. As DNA, the CDR3 is TGTGCCAGTAGTATAATTAGGGAGACAGGGACCACTGAAGCTTTCTTT. The complete variable domain, with remaining parts taken from reference TRBV19 and TRBJ1-1, reads DGGITQSPKYLFRKEGQNVTLSCEQNLNHDAMYWYRQDPGQGLRLIYYSQIVNDFQKGDIAEGYSVSREKKESFPLTVTSAQKNPTAFYLCASSIIRETGTTEAFFGQGTRLTVV.

The count of this clone is one. The genes are TRBV27 and TRBJ1-6, with D possibly matching TRBD1 (5 bases). The germline V gene encodes CDR1 MNHEY and CDR2 SMNVEV (reference sequence). The V gene lost 3 bases and the J gene lost 7 bases, with 16 bases spanning the gap. The CDR3 totals 16 residues. CDR3 sequence reads: CASSLGLSGGNSPLHF. Here the CDR3 DNA reads TGTGCCAGCAGTTTGGGATTATCCGGGGGGAATTCACCCCTCCACTTT.

The chain has TRBV11-3 and TRBJ1-2; a possible D gene is TRBD1 (5 bases). Germline V gene data show CDR1 as SGHNT and CDR2 as YENEEA. With 0 bases removed from V and 4 bases from J, the gap between germline ends came to 12 bases. The CDR3 sequence is 15 residues long. CDR3 sequence (DNA): TGTGCCAGCAGCTTAGATGCAGGGATGGCCTATGGCTACACCTTC. It translates to CASSLDAGMAYGYTF. The full variable domain, in which reference TRBV11-3 and TRBJ1-2 provide the parts outside the CDR3, is EAGVVQSPRYKIIEKKQPVAFWCNPISGHNTLYWYLQNLGQGPELLIRYENEEAVDDSQLPKDRFSAERLKGVDSTLKIQPAELGDSAVYLCASSLDAGMAYGYTFGSGTRLTVV.

The genes are TRBV7-9 and TRBJ1-2, with D possibly TRBD1 on 5 matching bases. V lost 2 bases and J 4 bases, leaving 11 bases between the germline ends. This CDR3 has 14 residues. CDR1 is SEHNR and CDR2 is FQNEAQ in the germline V gene (reference sequence). The CDR3 reads CASSLMSGGYGYTF. CDR3 sequence (DNA): TGTGCCAGCAGCTTAATGTCCGGGGGCTATGGCTACACCTTC.

V and J are TRBV6-5 and TRBJ1-1, with TRBD1 matching 7 bases. The CDR3 totals 14 residues. Germline-derived CDR1 and CDR2 are MNHEY and SVGAGI. J gave up 5 bases and V 2 bases, and 5 bases lay outside the gene matches. The CDR3 DNA reads TGTGCCAGCAGTTACGCAGGGGGAGATACTGAAGCTTTCTTT. Translation gives CASSYAGGDTEAFF.

This chain uses TRBV27 with TRBJ2-5, with D possibly TRBD2 on 6 matching bases. Deletions cut 2 bases from V and 5 bases from J, with 12 bases between. Germline loops: CDR1 MNHEY, CDR2 SMNVEV (reference sequence). CDR3 length: 14 residues. The CDR3 here is CASSLISGLETQYF. The CDR3 nucleotides read TGTGCCAGCAGTTTAATAAGCGGGCTGGAGACCCAGTACTTC.

The table lists this clone with a few counts. V usage is TRBV2 and J usage is TRBJ1-2; D gene uncertain. Deletions cut 8 bases from V and 6 bases from J, with 16 bases between. This CDR3 region has 13 residues. Germline CDR1 is SNHLY and CDR2 is FYNNEI. In nucleotides, the CDR3 is TGTGCCAGCCACAGACGAACTTTAGATGGCTACACCTTC. It codes for CASHRRTLDGYTF.

With respect to this clone: This sample includes further DNA sequences coding for the same CDR3. This chain uses TRBV7-9 with TRBJ1-2; 7 nucleotides match TRBD1. The CDR3 is 11 amino acids. V lost 4 bases and J lost 8; bases outside the gene matches: 1. The germline V gene has CDR1 SEHNR and CDR2 FQNEAQ (reference sequence). CDR3 coding DNA: TGTGCCAGCAGCTCAGGGGGAGGCTACACCTTC. This encodes CASSSGGGYTF.

V is TRBV6-5 and J is TRBJ1-3, with D hard to call. The germline V gene has CDR1 MNHEY and CDR2 SVGAGI. V shed 2 bases and J shed 0 bases, with 8 bases lying between them. This CDR3 contains 15 residues. The CDR3 bases are TGTGCCAGCAGTTACCTAAGTAGCTCTGGAAACACCATATATTTT. Its translation is CASSYLSSSGNTIYF.

The V and J genes are TRBV7-9 and TRBJ2-5; 11 bases agree with TRBD1. Germline CDR1 and CDR2: SEHNR and FQNEAQ (reference sequence). The V segment lost 6 bases and the J segment 7 bases; nucleotides outside the gene matches: 10. This CDR3 has 15 amino acids. CDR3 in amino acids: CASRTLGTGGGTQYF. CDR3 bases: TGTGCCAGCAGAACCCTCGGGACAGGGGGTGGGACCCAGTACTTC.